The 24 T cell receptor beta chains given below trace back to one sample, sequenced in a study of a mutant IDH1 vaccine in newly diagnosed glioma. Measured with immunoSEQ multiplex PCR; TCRdb has only the in-frame clones, and not every one. Here the sample spans under 85,000 clones, around 85% being singletons. These receptors are not linked to any known antigen. Time point denoted: week 23, last vaccination. Doses consisted of 300 ug of mutant IDH1 20-mer peptide each, paired with topical imiquimod. Sequencing was performed on PBMCs, taken from a glioma patient whose treatment included an IDH1 peptide vaccine. These TCRs come from a woman between 45 and 60 years old with glioma.

The chain uses TRBV7-3 and TRBJ1-1, with 11 bases fitting TRBD1. Trimming took 5 bases from V and 4 from J; bases not matched to a gene: 6. This CDR3 has 15 amino acids. The germline V gene encodes CDR1 SGHTA and CDR2 FQGTGA. CDR3 residues: CASSTGQGESTEAFF. CDR3 DNA: TGTGCCAGCAGCACGGGACAGGGGGAGAGCACTGAAGCTTTCTTT.

This chain uses TRBV5-4 with TRBJ2-7; tentatively, D is TRBD1 (6 bases). The CDR3 has 15 amino acids. V was cut by 1 base and J by 0 bases, with 11 bases left in between. Germline-derived CDR1 and CDR2 are SGHNT and YYREEE (reference sequence). Here the CDR3 reads CASSLSVDSSYEQYF. In DNA, the CDR3 is TGTGCCAGCAGCTTGTCCGTGGACAGCTCCTACGAGCAGTACTTC.

This chain uses TRBV7-8 with TRBJ2-7; 7 bases line up with TRBD1. The CDR3 runs to 16 residues. CDR1 is SGHVS, CDR2 FQNEAQ, per germline. V was pared by 6 bases and J by 2 bases, with 13 bases of the junction left unmatched. The CDR3 is CASSQNRDSAAYEQYF. CDR3 in DNA: TGTGCCAGCAGTCAGAACCGGGACAGCGCAGCCTACGAGCAGTACTTC.

The chain joins TRBV27 to TRBJ2-3, with 13 bases identical to TRBD2. With 5 bases clipped from V and 2 bases from J, the junction kept 4 bases outside the gene matches. Per the germline V gene, CDR1 is MNHEY and CDR2 is SMNVEV (reference sequence). CDR3 length equals 16 residues. The CDR3 loop reads CASSLGTSGATDTQYF. DNA of the CDR3: TGTGCCAGCAGTCTTGGGACTAGCGGGGCCACAGATACGCAGTATTTT.

The rearrangement links TRBV4-1 to TRBJ2-7; no clear D. The CDR3 totals 13 residues. Trimming took off 1 base at V and 3 bases at J, with 7 bases between the two ends. The V gene's germline CDR1 is MGHRA and CDR2 YSYEKL. The CDR3 nucleotides read TGCGCCAGCAGCCAAGGAAACGGCTACGAGCAGTACTTC. This encodes CASSQGNGYEQYF.

The chain uses TRBV6-5 and TRBJ2-7; no firm D call. V lost 6 bases and J lost 7, with 16 bases in between. The CDR3 contains 13 residues. CDR1 and CDR2 (germline): MNHEY, SVGAGI. The CDR3 coding sequence is TGTGCCAGCAGACGCCTCACTTTGGGGGAGCAGTACTTC. Amino acid sequence: CASRRLTLGEQYF.

The chain has TRBV18 and TRBJ1-1; D is unclear. The V and J ends lost 5 bases and 1 base respectively, with 2 bases between them. In germline, CDR1 is KGHSH, CDR2 LQKENI. The CDR3 sequence is 11 residues long. DNA for the CDR3: TGTGCCAGCTCATCGAACACTGAAGCTTTCTTT. Its translation: CASSSNTEAFF.

This clone was detected a few times. The chain combines TRBV28 with TRBJ1-2; D ambiguous. Between the trimmed V and J ends, which lost 5 bases and 2 bases, there was a span of 12 bases. The CDR3 is made up of 14 amino acids. Germline V gene lookup returns CDR1 MDHEN and CDR2 SYDVKM. The CDR3 DNA sequence: TGTGCCAGCAGTCTGATAGGGATGAACTATGGCTACACCTTC. This sequence encodes CASSLIGMNYGYTF.

This CDR3 is CASSEAGGTYNEQFF. The DNA for the CDR3 is TGCGCCAGCAGTGAGGCGGGAGGGACCTACAATGAGCAGTTCTTC. V and J are TRBV10-1 and TRBJ2-1; 9 bases fit TRBD2. Per the germline V gene, CDR1 is WNHNN and CDR2 is SYGVQD (reference sequence). The CDR3 has 15 residues. V lost 2 bases to trimming and J lost 2 bases; unmatched junction nucleotides: 1.

J is TRBJ2-3 and V is TRBV2; tentative D call: TRBD2 (5 bases). Germline CDR1 reads SNHLY; CDR2 reads FYNNEI. V was pared by 7 bases and J by 0 bases, with 11 bases between. This CDR3 has 14 residues. The CDR3 here is CASNAGTSTDTQYF. The CDR3 coding sequence is TGTGCCAGCAACGCGGGCACTAGCACAGATACGCAGTATTTT.

This clone showed up just once. A read error may produce the germline difference seen at one junction end. The CDR3 sequence is CASSQGGWGKDSYDEQFF. The CDR3 DNA is TGCGCCAGCAGCCAAGGGGGTTGGGGGAAAGACTCCTACGATGAGCAGTTCTTC. The chain recombines TRBV4-1 with TRBJ2-1; D possibly matches TRBD1 or TRBD2 (5 bases each). Per the germline V gene, CDR1 is MGHRA and CDR2 is YSYEKL. The CDR3 consists of 18 residues.

The rearrangement joins TRBV6-4 to TRBJ2-2; D is possibly TRBD1 or TRBD2 (5 bases each). Germline V gene data show CDR1 as MRHNA and CDR2 as SNTAGT. Trimming cost V 4 bases and J 15 bases, with 15 bases left between them. This CDR3 contains 12 residues. In DNA form, the CDR3 reads TGTGCCAGCAGTGCAGAGCCAGGGAGTATGTTTTTT. This codes for CASSAEPGSMFF.

This clone showed up just a few times. The chain recombines TRBV2 with TRBJ1-5; no clear D gene. The V end lost 0 bases, the J end lost 2 bases, and 8 bases lay between the germline ends. This CDR3 is built from 15 residues. Germline CDR1 and CDR2: SNHLY and FYNNEI. The DNA for the CDR3 is TGTGCCAGCAGTGAAGCGGGGTCGGGCAATCAGCCCCAGCATTTT. Translated: CASSEAGSGNQPQHF.

The rearrangement joins TRBV19 to TRBJ1-5; no reliable D call. Trimming cost V 1 base and J 4 bases, with 8 bases left between them. The CDR3 has 14 residues. The germline CDR1 and CDR2 sequences are LNHDA and SQIVND (reference sequence). The CDR3 here is CASSIGTGNQPQHF. CDR3 DNA: TGTGCCAGTAGTATAGGGACCGGTAATCAGCCCCAGCATTTT.

The chain employs TRBV28 and TRBJ1-1; D is ambiguous. The CDR3 extends over 13 amino acids. The V gene lost 6 bases and the J gene lost 14 bases, with 22 bases spanning the gap. The V gene's germline CDR1 is MDHEN and CDR2 SYDVKM. The CDR3 region is CASRPVDSRGFFF. The DNA for the CDR3 is TGTGCCAGCAGGCCCGTGGACTCCCGGGGATTCTTCTTT.

This clone was observed a handful of times. This chain uses TRBV7-3 with TRBJ1-2; a possible D gene is TRBD1 (5 bases). Trimming removed 4 bases from V and 0 bases from J, with 12 bases in between. The CDR3 covers 15 residues. Germline V CDR1 and CDR2: SGHTA, FQGTGA. The CDR3: CASSSEGLTNYGYTF. CDR3 sequence (DNA): TGTGCCAGCAGCTCGGAGGGGCTCACTAACTATGGCTACACCTTC.

This sequence joins TRBV5-6 and TRBJ2-7; D is possibly TRBD1 (7 bases). Germline V gene sequence: CDR1 SGHDT, CDR2 YYEEEE. The V end lost 0 bases, the J end lost 2 bases, and 12 bases lay between the germline ends. The CDR3 length is 15 residues. The chain's CDR3 is CASSLGRDSAYEQYF. Here the CDR3 DNA reads TGTGCCAGCAGCTTGGGGCGGGACAGCGCCTACGAGCAGTACTTC.

The genes are TRBV10-3 and TRBJ2-2; D may correspond to TRBD1 or TRBD2 (5 bases each). The CDR3 extends over 13 amino acids. V was trimmed by 7 bases and J by 4 bases, leaving 10 bases between them. The germline CDR1 and CDR2 sequences are ENHRY and SYGVKD. The chain's CDR3 is CAITVGVTGELFF. CDR3 sequence (DNA): TGTGCCATCACCGTGGGGGTCACCGGGGAGCTGTTTTTT.

This chain connects TRBV18 to TRBJ2-2, with a tentative D call TRBD1 (5 bases). V lost 1 base and J lost 7, with 13 bases in between. CDR3 length: 15 amino acids. Germline V CDR1 and CDR2: KGHSH, LQKENI. CDR3: CASSPRQGSSGELFF. CDR3 in DNA: TGTGCCAGCTCACCACGGCAGGGCAGTAGCGGGGAGCTGTTTTTT.

The rearrangement links TRBV7-3 to TRBJ2-1; 8 nucleotides match TRBD2. V was pared by 2 bases and J by 6 bases, with 3 bases of the junction left unmatched. The CDR3 is 14 amino acids. Germline V gives CDR1 SGHTA, CDR2 FQGTGA. As DNA, the CDR3 is TGTGCCAGCAGCTTAGGGGGGACTAGCAATGAGCAGTTCTTC. Its protein product is CASSLGGTSNEQFF. The full variable domain, its missing parts supplied by reference TRBV7-3 and TRBJ2-1, is GAGVSQTPSNKVTEKGKYVELRCDPISGHTALYWYRQSLGQGPEFLIYFQGTGAADDSGLPNDRFFAVRPEGSVSTLKIQRTERGDSAVYLCASSLGGTSNEQFFGPGTRLTVL.

This clone was counted between two and nine times. The V call is TRBV27, the J call TRBJ1-1, with a weak D call TRBD1 (5 bases). The V end was cut by 8 bases, the J end by 7 bases, with 17 bases between. Germline assignment: CDR1 MNHEY and CDR2 SMNVEV (reference sequence). The CDR3 sequence is 13 residues long. This chain's CDR3 is CASRIWGTGEAFF. DNA of the CDR3: TGTGCCAGCCGCATCTGGGGGACGGGTGAAGCTTTCTTT.

This chain uses TRBV2 with TRBJ2-4, with TRBD1 identical over 10 bases. The CDR3 has 14 residues. V lost 7 bases and J lost 6; bases outside the gene matches: 6. Per germline, CDR1 SNHLY and CDR2 FYNNEI. The CDR3 DNA follows: TGTGCCAGCATGACAGGGACAGGGGCAAACATTCAGTACTTC. Residues: CASMTGTGANIQYF.

This chain uses TRBV5-1 with TRBJ1-3; D gene unclear. V was trimmed by 2 bases and J by 0 bases, leaving 3 bases between them. The CDR3 is 13 amino acids. Germline values: CDR1 SGHRS, CDR2 YFSETQ. The CDR3 DNA sequence: TGCGCCAGCAGCTTTGACTCTGGAAACACCATATATTTT. This sequence encodes CASSFDSGNTIYF.

The chain carries TRBV9 and TRBJ2-2; no reliable D call. Germline V lookup: CDR1 SGDLS, CDR2 YYNGEE. This CDR3 region has 14 residues. V lost 2 bases and J lost 1, with 6 bases in between. CDR3 region: CASSVEWNTGELFF. The CDR3 nucleotides read TGTGCCAGCAGCGTGGAATGGAACACCGGGGAGCTGTTTTTT.